This T cell receptor beta chain was identified during a study of OX40 agonist ivuxolimab in advanced cancers. The wider study: Ivuxolimab was administered intravenously to patients at 0.01 to 10 mg/kg every 2 weeks. Subjects had a mean age of about 61 years, with a range of 23 to 79; more than 70% were male. Study-wide results and limits: Clonal expansion from baseline to week 6 occurred in both CD4+ and CD8+ T cells.

This CDR3 is 14 amino acids long. Trimming at V came to 2 bases and at J to 5 bases, leaving 3 bases not matched to a gene. CDR1 SGDLS and CDR2 YYNGEE come from the germline V gene. Comments on this clone: Its matching antigen is unknown.

Here immunoSEQ multiplex PCR was the method, and the copy in TCRdb shows in-frame clones only, minus some. The table records roughly 40,000 clones, 70% to 90% of them present only once. This material consisted of CD4+ or CD8+ T cells sorted from blood, taken in a trial of the OX40 agonist ivuxolimab. The V call is TRBV9, the J call TRBJ2-5; 10 bases are a match to TRBD2. The TCR sequence derives from an adult with an advanced solid tumor such as melanoma, head and neck, liver or kidney cancer. The CDR3 here is CASSVSGGDETQYF. The CDR3 DNA sequence: TGTGCCAGCAGCGTCAGCGGGGGGGACGAGACCCAGTACTTC.